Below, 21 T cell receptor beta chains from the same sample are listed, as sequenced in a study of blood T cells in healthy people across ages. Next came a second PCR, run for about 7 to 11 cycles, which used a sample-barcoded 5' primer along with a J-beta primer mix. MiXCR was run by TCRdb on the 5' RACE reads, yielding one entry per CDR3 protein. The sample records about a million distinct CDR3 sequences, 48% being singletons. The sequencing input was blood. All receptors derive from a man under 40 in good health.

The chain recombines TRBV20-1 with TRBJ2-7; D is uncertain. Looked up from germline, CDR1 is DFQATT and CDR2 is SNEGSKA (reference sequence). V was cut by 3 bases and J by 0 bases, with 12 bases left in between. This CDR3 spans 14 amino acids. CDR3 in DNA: TGCAGTGCTAGGGCGTCCGCCATCTCCTACGAGCAGTACTTC. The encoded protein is CSARASAISYEQYF.

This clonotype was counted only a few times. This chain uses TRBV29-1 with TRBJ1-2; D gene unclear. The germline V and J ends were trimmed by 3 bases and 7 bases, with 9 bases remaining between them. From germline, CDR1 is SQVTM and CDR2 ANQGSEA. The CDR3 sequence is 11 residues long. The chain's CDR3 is CSVDSGGGYTF. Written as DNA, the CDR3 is TGCAGCGTTGACTCAGGCGGTGGCTACACCTTC.

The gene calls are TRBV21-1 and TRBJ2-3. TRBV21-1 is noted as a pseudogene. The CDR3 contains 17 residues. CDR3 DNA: TGTGCCAGCAGCAAAGGCGTGCAGCACACTGGCACAGATACGCAGTATTTT. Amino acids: CASSKGVQHTGTDTQYF.

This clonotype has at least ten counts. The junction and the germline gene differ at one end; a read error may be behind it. CDR3 DNA sequence: TGTGCCAGCAGCTTAGCCACCGGGGAGCTGTTTTTT. This translates into CASSLATGELFF. V gene TRBV12-3 or TRBV12-4 combines with J gene TRBJ2-2; D not resolved. The CDR3 is 12 residues long.

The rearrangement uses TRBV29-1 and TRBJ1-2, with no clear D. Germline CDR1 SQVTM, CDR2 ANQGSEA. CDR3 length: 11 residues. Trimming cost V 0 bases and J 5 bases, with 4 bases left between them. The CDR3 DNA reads TGCAGCGTTGAAGATCGTTATGGCTACACCTTC. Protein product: CSVEDRYGYTF.

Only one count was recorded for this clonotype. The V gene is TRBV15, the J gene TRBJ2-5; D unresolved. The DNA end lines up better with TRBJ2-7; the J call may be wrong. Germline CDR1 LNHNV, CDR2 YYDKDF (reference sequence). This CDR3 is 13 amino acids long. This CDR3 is CATSRDAVYEQYF. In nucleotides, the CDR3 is TGTGCCACCAGCAGAGACGCAGTCTACGAGCAGTACTTC.

CDR3 in amino acids: CASSQDRTSGGAQYF. The DNA for the CDR3 is TGTGCCAGCAGCCAAGATCGGACTAGCGGGGGGGCCCAGTACTTC. This chain uses TRBV3-1 with TRBJ2-5; 15 positions match TRBD2. The germline V gene encodes CDR1 LGHDT and CDR2 YNNKEL (reference sequence). Trimming took 0 bases from V and 9 from J; bases not matched to a gene: 2. The CDR3 has 15 residues.

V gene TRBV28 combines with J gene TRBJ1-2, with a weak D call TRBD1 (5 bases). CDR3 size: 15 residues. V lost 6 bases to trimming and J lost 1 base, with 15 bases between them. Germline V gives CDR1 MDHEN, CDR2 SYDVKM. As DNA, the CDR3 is TGTGCCAGCAGCCCCCTGGGGCGGAATAACTATGGCTACACCTTC. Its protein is CASSPLGRNNYGYTF.

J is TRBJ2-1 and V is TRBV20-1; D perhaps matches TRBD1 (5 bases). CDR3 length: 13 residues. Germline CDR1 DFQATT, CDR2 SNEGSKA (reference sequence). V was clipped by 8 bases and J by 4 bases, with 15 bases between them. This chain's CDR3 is CSSFGQLYNEQFF. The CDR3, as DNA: TGCAGTTCCTTCGGACAACTGTACAATGAGCAGTTCTTC.

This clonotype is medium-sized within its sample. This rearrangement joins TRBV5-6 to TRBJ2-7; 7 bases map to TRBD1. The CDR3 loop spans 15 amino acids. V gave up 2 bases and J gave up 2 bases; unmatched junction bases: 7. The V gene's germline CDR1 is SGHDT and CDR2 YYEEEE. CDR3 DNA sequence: TGTGCCAGCAGCTTCCCGGGACAGACGGCCTACGAGCAGTACTTC. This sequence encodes CASSFPGQTAYEQYF.

The chain's CDR3 is CSARLGEHSNQPQHF. The CDR3 coding sequence is TGCAGTGCTAGATTGGGCGAACATAGCAATCAGCCCCAGCATTTT. The chain links TRBV20-1 to TRBJ1-5; unclear D gene. CDR1 is DFQATT, CDR2 SNEGSKA, per germline (reference sequence). V lost 2 bases and J 0 bases, leaving 11 bases between the germline ends. The CDR3 sequence is 15 residues long.

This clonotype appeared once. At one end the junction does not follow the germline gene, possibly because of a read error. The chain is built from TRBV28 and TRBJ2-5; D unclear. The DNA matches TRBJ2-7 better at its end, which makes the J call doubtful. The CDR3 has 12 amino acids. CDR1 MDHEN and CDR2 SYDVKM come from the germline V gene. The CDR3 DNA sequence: TGTGCCAGCATTTTATTGGGGTACGAGCAGTACTTC. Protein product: CASILLGYEQYF.

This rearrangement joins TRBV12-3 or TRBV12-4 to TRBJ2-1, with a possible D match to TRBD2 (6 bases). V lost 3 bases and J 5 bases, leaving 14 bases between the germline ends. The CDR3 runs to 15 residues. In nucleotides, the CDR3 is TGTGCCAGCAGTTTCACCGGGACTGGGCACAATGAGCAGTTCTTC. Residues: CASSFTGTGHNEQFF.

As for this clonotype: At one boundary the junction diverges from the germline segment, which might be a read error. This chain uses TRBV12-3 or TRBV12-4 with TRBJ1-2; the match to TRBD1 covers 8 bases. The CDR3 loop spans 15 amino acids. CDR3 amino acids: CASRRRQGSDYGYTF. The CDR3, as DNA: TGCGCCAGCCGACGTAGACAGGGGTCGGACTATGGCTACACCTTC.

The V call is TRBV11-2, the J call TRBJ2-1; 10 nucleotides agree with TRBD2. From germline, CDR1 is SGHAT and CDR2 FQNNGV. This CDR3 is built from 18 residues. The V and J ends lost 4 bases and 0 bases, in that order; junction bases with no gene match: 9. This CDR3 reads CASSSRLAGGFSYNEQFF. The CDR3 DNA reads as TGTGCCAGCAGCTCTCGATTAGCGGGGGGATTCTCCTACAATGAGCAGTTCTTC.

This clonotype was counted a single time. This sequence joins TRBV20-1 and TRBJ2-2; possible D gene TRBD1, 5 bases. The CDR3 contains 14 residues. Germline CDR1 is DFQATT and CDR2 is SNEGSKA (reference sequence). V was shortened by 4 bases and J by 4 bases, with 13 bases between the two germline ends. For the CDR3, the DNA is TGCAGTGCTATATATAAGGGGCGCACCGGGGAGCTGTTTTTT. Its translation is CSAIYKGRTGELFF.

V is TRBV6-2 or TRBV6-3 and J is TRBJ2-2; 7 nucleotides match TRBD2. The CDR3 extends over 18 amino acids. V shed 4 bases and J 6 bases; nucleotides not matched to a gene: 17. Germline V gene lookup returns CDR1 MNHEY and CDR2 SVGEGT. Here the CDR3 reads CASSSLGLVVASSGELFF. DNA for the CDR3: TGTGCCAGCAGTTCCCTCGGACTAGTTGTAGCGTCTTCCGGGGAGCTGTTTTTT.

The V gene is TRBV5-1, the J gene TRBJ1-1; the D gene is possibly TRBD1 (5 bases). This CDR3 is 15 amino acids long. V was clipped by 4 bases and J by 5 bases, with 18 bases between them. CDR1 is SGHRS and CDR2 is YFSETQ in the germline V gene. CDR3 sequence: CASSTDAGRGTEAFF. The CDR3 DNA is TGCGCCAGCAGCACTGATGCAGGGCGAGGGACTGAAGCTTTCTTT.

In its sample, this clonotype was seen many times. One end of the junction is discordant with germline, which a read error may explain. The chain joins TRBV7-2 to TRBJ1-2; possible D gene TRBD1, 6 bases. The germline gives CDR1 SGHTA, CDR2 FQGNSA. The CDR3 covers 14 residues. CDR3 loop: CASSLGGSNYGYTF. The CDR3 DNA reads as TGTGCCAGCAGTTTAGGGGGATCTAACTATGGCTACACCTTC. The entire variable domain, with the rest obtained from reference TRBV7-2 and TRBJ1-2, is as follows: GAGVSQSPSNKVTEKGKDVELRCDPISGHTALYWYRQSLGQGLEFLIYFQGNSAPDKSGLPSDRFSAERTGGSVSTLTIQRTQQEDSAVYLCASSLGGSNYGYTFGSGTRLTVV.

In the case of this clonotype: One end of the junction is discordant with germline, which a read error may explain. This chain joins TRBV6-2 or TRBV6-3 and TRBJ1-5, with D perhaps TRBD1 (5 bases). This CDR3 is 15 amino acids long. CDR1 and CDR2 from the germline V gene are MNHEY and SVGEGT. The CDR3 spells CTSSYRRVGNQPQHF. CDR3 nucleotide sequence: TGTACCAGCAGTTACAGGAGGGTAGGCAATCAGCCCCAGCATTTT.

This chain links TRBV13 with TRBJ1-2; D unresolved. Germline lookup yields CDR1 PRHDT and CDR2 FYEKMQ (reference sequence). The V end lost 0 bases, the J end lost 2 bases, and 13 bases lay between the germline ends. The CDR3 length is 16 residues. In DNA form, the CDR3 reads TGTGCCAGCAGCTTAGGCGGTCGGGGTAGCAACTATGGCTACACCTTC. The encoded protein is CASSLGGRGSNYGYTF.